This entry features one T cell receptor beta chain sequence. Its cognate antigen has yet to be identified. Within one base of it there is no much larger clone, and no base qualities were kept. Other DNA sequences of this sample code for an identical CDR3. The data are from a study of shared clonotypes between healthy human individuals (dated by TCRdb to about 2020). Concerning the study at large: The cohort included three men and a couple of women between 18 and 49 years of age. Per donor, three plates each were used for CD4 naive and CD4 memory, two for CD8 naive, and one for CD8 memory. To estimate repertoire size and how much clonotype sharing occurs between individuals, the study deeply sequenced the blood TCR repertoires of roughly 5 healthy adults. To increase sequencing depth and limit assay-specific biases, different laboratories used diverse techniques to prepare libraries and sequence TCR repertoires. Each donor's leukapheresis produced roughly between roughly 0.85 and 9.5 billion PBMCs. The paper's findings and limits, for the study overall: Higher generation probabilities were observed for clonotypes shared by all four sorted-subset donors than for non-shared clonotypes. The genetic and exposure-history diversity represented was limited by the small number of donors. Only blood was sampled, and tissue TCR repertoires likely differ from those in blood. Pairwise subsampling indicated that sequencing depth was expected to affect the degree of clonotype sharing among donors. Across a handful of donors, 5% to 6% of naive CD4, 3% to 3.5% of naive CD8, 2% to 2.5% of memory CD4, and under 0.45% of memory CD8 clonotypes were shared. Larger estimated clonotype richness was generally found for naive subsets than for memory subsets. Rarefaction of sorted-subset datasets indicated incomplete sequencing despite the large sequencing depth.

CD8 naive samples were CD45RO-negative cells positively selected for CCR7, giving a CD45RA+CCR7+ population that excluded TemRA cells. Healthy HIV-negative adults with no recently reported acute infections or vaccinations were included as donors. Every donor was a Caucasian adult residing in Nashville, Tennessee, USA. Blood was collected by leukapheresis, and PBMCs were isolated by Ficoll-Histopaque density gradient centrifugation and then cryopreserved in liquid nitrogen vapor phase. Analytical flow cytometry was used to check the purity and quantity of every magnetically sorted T cell population. Genomic DNA was isolated from each sorted fraction and quantified by UV absorbance on a Nanodrop 2000c. TCR CDR3 regions were amplified from genomic DNA by multiplex PCR using the deep immunoSEQ assay. For each cell subset, the extracted genomic DNA was distributed evenly across all wells of several immunoSEQ 96-well plates, and each plate served as one replicate. For sorted subsets, each replicate PCR was loaded with about 0.2 ug genomic DNA, equivalent to approximately 27,000 T cell genomes. The purified libraries were quantified using a Qubit 3.0 fluorometer, sized with a Bioanalyzer 2100, and then quantified again using the KAPA Library Quantification kit. Each immunoSEQ 96-well plate was sequenced on its own single-read 150-cycle Illumina NextSeq 550 flow cell. Regarding the original processing steps: Because the immunoSEQ output held only junctional sequences and lacked quality scores, the filtering could not match the filtering applied to full-length reads. To assign V/J genes and CDR3, sequences were annotated against IMGT germline references using PyIR, a Python wrapper for IgBLAST v1.9. Reads were filtered out if the reads had weak V/J assignments (E-value above 1e-6), no CDR3, stop codons, out-of-frame junctions, or ambiguous translated residues. V3J clonotypes were defined as sequences sharing an identical inferred V gene, J gene, and CDR3 amino acid sequence. Percentage overlap between repertoires was computed as shared unique clonotypes divided by the size of the smaller repertoire. Three approaches were used to assess repertoire richness: RTK rarefaction, the Chao1 estimator, and Recon v2.1 estimates of unobserved clonotypes. Generation probabilities were computed with OLGA for all TCRbeta clonotypes obtained by the gDNA method from several donors. Entries here come from immuneACCESS through TCRdb and include only in-frame sequences with V and J called. Some clones fail to appear in such tables; in the studies checked, an unresolved V gene covers under half of the shortfall, and the cause of the remainder is unknown. V, J and clone size reflect that table, while D and trimming were determined from the DNA. In all, the sample holds millions of clones, and approximately 95% of those were seen once. The top ten clonotypes cover about 1.1% of the sample.

CDR1 and CDR2 are drawn from the germline V gene: MNHEY, SVGAGI. The CDR3, from cysteine to phenylalanine, totals 13 residues. The CDR3 DNA has 39 bases and is translated from base 1. Trimming removed 6 bases from V and 4 bases from J; the gene matches leave 3 bases unexplained. Material: naive CD8+ T cells sorted from blood. The meaning of the sample's cell subset or site label: CD45RA+CCR7+. The receptor was derived from a man between 18 and 29 years old in good health. The V gene is TRBV6-5 and the J gene is TRBJ2-7; the junction holds 10 bases that match TRBD1. The CDR3 protein: CASRAGQGYEQYF. Read as DNA, the sequence is TGTGCCAGCAGAGCGGGACAGGGGTACGAGCAGTACTTC.